This TCR beta chain came from a study of PD-L1 blockade in urothelial cancer. Study results and caveats: In blood at 3 weeks, tumor-associated clones expanded more among patients with durable benefit.

Sequencing used immunoSEQ multiplex PCR; TCRdb keeps in-frame clones, though not all of them. Among about 74,000 clones listed, approximately 87% were seen once. The time point is: pretreatment peripheral blood. Points on this clone: Its target is not known.

This clonotype was sampled from a man between 70 and 80 years old with urothelial cancer. Sequenced here: PBMCs, sampled around atezolizumab (anti-PD-L1) treatment.

This CDR3 is CAISELGTVGEQYF. The CDR3 bases are TGTGCCATCAGTGAGCTCGGGACAGTCGGCGAGCAGTACTTC. J is TRBJ2-7 and V is TRBV10-3; 7 bases agree with TRBD1. From germline, CDR1 is ENHRY and CDR2 SYGVKD. V gave up 2 bases and J gave up 6 bases; unmatched junction bases: 7. The CDR3 is 14 amino acids.